This TCR beta chain was sequenced for a study of blood T cell repertoires in COVID-19. Across the study: The samples span acute and convalescent COVID-19 from the United States, Italy and Spain. Sample material is recorded as cDNA or gDNA derived from T cells, B-cell-depleted T cells, or PBMCs.

Per the authors' pipeline: How many nucleated cells were present was estimated from reference gene primer amplification. Produced via immunoSEQ multiplex PCR; TCRdb's table is partial and in-frame only. V, J and clone size are taken as reported in that table, and D and trimming were inferred from the DNA itself. The table includes around 250,000 clones, around 84% detected once. The CDR3 is 15 residues long. Germline CDR1 SGHKS, CDR2 YYEKEE (reference sequence). J was trimmed by 3 bases and V by 4 bases; bases with no gene match: 1. The sample taken for sequencing was peripheral blood. The chain employs TRBV5-5 and TRBJ2-6; 10 bases match TRBD1. The origin of this receptor is a woman aged 70-85 years with active or convalescent COVID-19. CDR3 loop: CASSGQGDGANVLTF. The CDR3 region has the DNA TGTGCCAGCAGCGGACAGGGGGATGGGGCCAACGTCCTGACTTTC.